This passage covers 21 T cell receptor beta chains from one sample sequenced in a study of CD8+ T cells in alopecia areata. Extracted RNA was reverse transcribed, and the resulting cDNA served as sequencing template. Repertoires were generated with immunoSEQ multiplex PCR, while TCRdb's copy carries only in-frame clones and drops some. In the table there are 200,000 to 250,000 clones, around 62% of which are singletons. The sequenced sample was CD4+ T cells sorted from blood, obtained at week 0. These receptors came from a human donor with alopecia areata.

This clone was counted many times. The CDR3 sequence: CASSKLAGVYNEQFF. The CDR3 coding sequence is TGTGCCAGTAGTAAACTAGCGGGGGTTTACAATGAGCAGTTCTTC. This chain connects TRBV19 to TRBJ2-1, with 11 nucleotides matching TRBD2. The CDR3 consists of 15 residues. J gave up 4 bases and V 4 bases, and 3 bases lay outside the gene matches. CDR1 is LNHDA and CDR2 is SQIVND in the germline V gene (reference sequence).

As DNA, the CDR3 is TGTGCCAGCAGTTACGGGCACCTGGGAAGGACTGAAGCTTTCTTT. Its translation is CASSYGHLGRTEAFF. This chain connects TRBV6-5 to TRBJ1-1; D not certain. Trimming took 2 bases from V and 5 from J, leaving 15 bases between them. CDR1 is MNHEY and CDR2 is SVGAGI in the germline V gene. This CDR3 region has 15 residues.

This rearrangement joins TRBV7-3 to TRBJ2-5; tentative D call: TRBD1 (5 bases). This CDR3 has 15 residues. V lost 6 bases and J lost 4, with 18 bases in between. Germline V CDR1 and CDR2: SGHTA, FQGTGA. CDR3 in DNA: TGTGCCAGCAGACCAGGGCTAGTCCCCCGAGAGACCCAGTACTTC. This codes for CASRPGLVPRETQYF.

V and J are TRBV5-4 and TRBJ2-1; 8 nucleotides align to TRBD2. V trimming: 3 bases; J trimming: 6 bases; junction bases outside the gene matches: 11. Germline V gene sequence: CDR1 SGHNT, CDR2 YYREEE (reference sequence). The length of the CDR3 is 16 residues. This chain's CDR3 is CASSSGPGGPGNEQFF. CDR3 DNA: TGTGCCAGCAGCTCGGGTCCGGGGGGGCCAGGCAATGAGCAGTTCTTC.

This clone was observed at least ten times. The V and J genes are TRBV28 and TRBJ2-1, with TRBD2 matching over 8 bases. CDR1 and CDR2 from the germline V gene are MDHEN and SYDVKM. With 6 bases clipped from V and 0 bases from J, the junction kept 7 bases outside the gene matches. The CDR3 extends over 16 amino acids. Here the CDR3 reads CASSSSGRPSYNEQFF. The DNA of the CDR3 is TGTGCCAGCAGCTCAAGCGGGAGACCCTCCTACAATGAGCAGTTCTTC. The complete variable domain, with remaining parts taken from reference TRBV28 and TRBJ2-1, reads DVKVTQSSRYLVKRTGEKVFLECVQDMDHENMFWYRQDPGLGLRLIYFSYDVKMKEKGDIPEGYSVSREKKERFSLILESASTNQTSMYLCASSSSGRPSYNEQFFGPGTRLTVL.

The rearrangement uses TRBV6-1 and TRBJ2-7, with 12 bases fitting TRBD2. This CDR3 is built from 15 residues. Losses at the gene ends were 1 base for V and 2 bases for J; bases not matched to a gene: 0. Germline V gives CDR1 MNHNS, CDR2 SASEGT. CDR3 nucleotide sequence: TGTGCCAGCAGTGAAGGACTAGCGGGGGCCTACGAGCAGTACTTC. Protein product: CASSEGLAGAYEQYF.

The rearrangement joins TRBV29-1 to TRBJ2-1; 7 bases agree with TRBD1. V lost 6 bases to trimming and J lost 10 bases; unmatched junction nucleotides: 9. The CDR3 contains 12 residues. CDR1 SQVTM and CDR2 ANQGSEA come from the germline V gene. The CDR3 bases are TGCAGCGTCAGGACAGGTAGGAGGGAGCAGTTCTTC. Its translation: CSVRTGRREQFF.

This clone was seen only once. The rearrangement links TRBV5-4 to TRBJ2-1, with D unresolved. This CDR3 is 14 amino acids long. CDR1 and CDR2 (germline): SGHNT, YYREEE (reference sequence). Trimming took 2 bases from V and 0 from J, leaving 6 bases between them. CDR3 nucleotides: TGTGCCAGCAGCTTAGTGGGCTCCTACAATGAGCAGTTCTTC. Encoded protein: CASSLVGSYNEQFF.

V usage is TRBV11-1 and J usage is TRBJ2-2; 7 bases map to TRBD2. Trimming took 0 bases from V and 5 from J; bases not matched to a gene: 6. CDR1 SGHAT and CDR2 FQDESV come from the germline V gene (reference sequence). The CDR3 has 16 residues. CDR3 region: CASSLAPGGRTGELFF. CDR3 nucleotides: TGTGCCAGCAGCTTAGCTCCCGGGGGGAGGACCGGGGAGCTGTTTTTT.

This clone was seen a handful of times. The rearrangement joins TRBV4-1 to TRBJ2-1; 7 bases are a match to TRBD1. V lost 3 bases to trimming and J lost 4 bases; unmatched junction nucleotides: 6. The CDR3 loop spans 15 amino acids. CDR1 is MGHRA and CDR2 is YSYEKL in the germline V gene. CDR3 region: CASSQIGQVYNEQFF. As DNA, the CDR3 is TGCGCCAGCAGCCAGATCGGACAGGTATACAATGAGCAGTTCTTC.

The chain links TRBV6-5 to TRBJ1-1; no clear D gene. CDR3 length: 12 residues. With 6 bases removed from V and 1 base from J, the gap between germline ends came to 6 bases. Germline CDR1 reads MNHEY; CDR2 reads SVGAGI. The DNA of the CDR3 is TGTGCCAGCAGGGCAGGGAACACTGAAGCTTTCTTT. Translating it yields CASRAGNTEAFF.

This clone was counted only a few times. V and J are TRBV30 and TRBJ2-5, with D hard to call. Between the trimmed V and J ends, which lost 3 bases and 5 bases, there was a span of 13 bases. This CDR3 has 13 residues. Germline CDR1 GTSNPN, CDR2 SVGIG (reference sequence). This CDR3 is CAWRFAAGETQYF. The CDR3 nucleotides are TGTGCCTGGAGGTTTGCGGCCGGGGAGACCCAGTACTTC. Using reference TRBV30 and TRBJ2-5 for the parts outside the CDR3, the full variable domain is SQTIHQWPATLVQPVGSPLSLECTVEGTSNPNLYWYRQAAGRGLQLLFYSVGIGQISSEVPQNLSASRPQDRQFILSSKKLLLSDSGFYLCAWRFAAGETQYFGPGTRLLVL.

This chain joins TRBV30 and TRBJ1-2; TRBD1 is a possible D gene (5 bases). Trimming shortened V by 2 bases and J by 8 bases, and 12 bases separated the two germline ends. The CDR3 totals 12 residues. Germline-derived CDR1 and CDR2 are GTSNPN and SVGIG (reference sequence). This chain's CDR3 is CAWSSSGYGYTF. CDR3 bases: TGTGCCTGGAGTTCATCAGGGTACGGCTACACCTTC. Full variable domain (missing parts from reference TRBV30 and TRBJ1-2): SQTIHQWPATLVQPVGSPLSLECTVEGTSNPNLYWYRQAAGRGLQLLFYSVGIGQISSEVPQNLSASRPQDRQFILSSKKLLLSDSGFYLCAWSSSGYGYTFGSGTRLTVV.

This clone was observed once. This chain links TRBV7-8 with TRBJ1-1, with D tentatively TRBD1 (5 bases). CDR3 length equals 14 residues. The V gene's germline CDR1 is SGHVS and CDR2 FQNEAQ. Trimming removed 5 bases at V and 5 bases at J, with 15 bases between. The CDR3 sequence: CASSPSRGRTEAFF. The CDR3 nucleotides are TGTGCCAGCAGCCCTTCTAGGGGACGGACTGAAGCTTTCTTT.

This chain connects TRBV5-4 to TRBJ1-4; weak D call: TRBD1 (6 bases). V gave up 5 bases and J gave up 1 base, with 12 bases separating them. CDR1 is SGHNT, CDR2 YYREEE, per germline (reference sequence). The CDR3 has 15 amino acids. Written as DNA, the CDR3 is TGTGCCAGCAGAACGGGACATCAAACTAATGAAAAACTGTTTTTT. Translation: CASRTGHQTNEKLFF.

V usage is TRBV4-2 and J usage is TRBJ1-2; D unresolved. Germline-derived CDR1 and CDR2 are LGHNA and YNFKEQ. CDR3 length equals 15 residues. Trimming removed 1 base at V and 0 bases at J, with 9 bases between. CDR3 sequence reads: CASSQGVATNYGYTF. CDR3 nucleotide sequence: TGTGCCAGCAGCCAAGGTGTCGCCACTAACTATGGCTACACCTTC.

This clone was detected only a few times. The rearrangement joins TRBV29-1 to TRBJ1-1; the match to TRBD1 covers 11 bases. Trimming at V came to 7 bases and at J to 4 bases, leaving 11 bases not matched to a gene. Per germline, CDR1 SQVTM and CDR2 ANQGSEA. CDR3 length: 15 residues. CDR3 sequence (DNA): TGCAGCGCCCACGAACAGGACAGGGGGCTCACTGAAGCTTTCTTT. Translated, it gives CSAHEQDRGLTEAFF. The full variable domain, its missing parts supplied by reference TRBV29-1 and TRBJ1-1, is SAVISQKPSRDICQRGTSLTIQCQVDSQVTMMFWYRQQPGQSLTLIATANQGSEATYESGFVIDKFPISRPNLTFSTLTVSNMSPEDSSIYLCSAHEQDRGLTEAFFGQGTRLTVV.

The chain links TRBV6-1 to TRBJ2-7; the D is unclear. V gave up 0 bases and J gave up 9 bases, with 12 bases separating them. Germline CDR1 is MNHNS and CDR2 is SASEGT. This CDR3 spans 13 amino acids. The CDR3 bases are TGTGCCAGCAGTGAAGCGCCCGGGCGCGCGCAGTACTTC. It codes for CASSEAPGRAQYF.

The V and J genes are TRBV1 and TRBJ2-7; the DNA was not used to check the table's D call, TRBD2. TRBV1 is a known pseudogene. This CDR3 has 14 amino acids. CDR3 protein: CTSRAAGSPYEQYF. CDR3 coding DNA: TGCACCAGCAGGGCGGCGGGGAGTCCCTACGAGCAGTACTTC.

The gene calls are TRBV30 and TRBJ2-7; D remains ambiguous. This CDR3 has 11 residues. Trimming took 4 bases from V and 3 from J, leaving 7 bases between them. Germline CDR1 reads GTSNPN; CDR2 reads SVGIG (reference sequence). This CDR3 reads CAWKGNYEQYF. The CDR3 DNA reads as TGTGCCTGGAAGGGCAACTACGAGCAGTACTTC.

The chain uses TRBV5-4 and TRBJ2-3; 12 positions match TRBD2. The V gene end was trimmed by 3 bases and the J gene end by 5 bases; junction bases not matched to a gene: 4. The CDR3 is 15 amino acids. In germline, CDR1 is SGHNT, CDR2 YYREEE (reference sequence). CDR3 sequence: CASSSSGRAEDTQYF. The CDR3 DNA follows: TGTGCCAGCAGCTCTAGCGGGAGGGCCGAAGATACGCAGTATTTT.